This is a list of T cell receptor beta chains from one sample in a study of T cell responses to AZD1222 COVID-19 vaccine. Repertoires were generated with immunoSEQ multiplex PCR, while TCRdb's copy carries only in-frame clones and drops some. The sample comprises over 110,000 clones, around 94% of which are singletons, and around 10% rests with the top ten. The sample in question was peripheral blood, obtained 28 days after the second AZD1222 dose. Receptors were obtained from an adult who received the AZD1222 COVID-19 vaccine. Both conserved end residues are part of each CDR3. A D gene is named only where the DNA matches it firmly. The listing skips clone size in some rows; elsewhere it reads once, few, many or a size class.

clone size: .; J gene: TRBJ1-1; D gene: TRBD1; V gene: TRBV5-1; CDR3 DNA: TGCGCCAGCAGGGAAGGACAGGGCGGGACTGAAGCTTTCTTT; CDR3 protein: CASREGQGGTEAFF
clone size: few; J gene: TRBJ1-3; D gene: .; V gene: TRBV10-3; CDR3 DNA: TGTGCCATCAGTGAGTCTGCGGCGGACACCATATATTTT; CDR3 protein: CAISESAADTIYF
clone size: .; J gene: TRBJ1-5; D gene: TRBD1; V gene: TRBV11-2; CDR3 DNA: TGTGCCAGCAGCCCGGACAGGGGTCAGCCCCAGCATTTT; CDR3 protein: CASSPDRGQPQHF
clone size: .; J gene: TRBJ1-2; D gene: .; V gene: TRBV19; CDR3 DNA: TGTGCCAGTAGTCCCACCTCGGGTACGGGAACAGGCTACACCTTC; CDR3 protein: CASSPTSGTGTGYTF
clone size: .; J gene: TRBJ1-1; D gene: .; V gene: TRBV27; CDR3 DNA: TGTGCCAGCAGCGACAAGGAGAACACTGAAGCTTTCTTT; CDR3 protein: CASSDKENTEAFF
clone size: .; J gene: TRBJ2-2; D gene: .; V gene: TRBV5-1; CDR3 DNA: TGCGCCAGCAGCTCGACAGCAAACACCGGGGAGCTGTTTTTT; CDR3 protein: CASSSTANTGELFF
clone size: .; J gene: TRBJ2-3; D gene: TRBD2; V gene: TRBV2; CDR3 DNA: TGTGCCAGCAGTGAAAGGCTAGCGGGCACTAGCACAGATACGCAGTATTTT; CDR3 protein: CASSERLAGTSTDTQYF
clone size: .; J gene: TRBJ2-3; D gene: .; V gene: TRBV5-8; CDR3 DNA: TGTGCCAGCAGCTTGGAGTGGGCCAGGGGTCGAGATACGCAGTATTTT; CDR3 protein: CASSLEWARGRDTQYF
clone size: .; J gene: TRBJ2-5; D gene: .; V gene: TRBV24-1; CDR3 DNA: TGTGCCACCAGTGTTGGGGGACAAGAGACCCAGTACTTC; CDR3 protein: CATSVGGQETQYF
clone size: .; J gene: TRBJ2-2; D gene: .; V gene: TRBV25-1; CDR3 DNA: TGTGCCAGCAGTGATTTTCGGGGATCCGGGGAGCTGTTTTTT; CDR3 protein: CASSDFRGSGELFF
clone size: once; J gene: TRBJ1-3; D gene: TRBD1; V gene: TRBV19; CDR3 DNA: TGTGCCAGTCGGGACAGGGATGGTTGGAAAAACACCATATATTTT; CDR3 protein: CASRDRDGWKNTIYF
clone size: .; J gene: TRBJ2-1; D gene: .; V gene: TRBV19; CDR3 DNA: TGTGCCAGTAGTATAGGGATAGGCCTTTACAATGAGCAGTTCTTC; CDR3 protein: CASSIGIGLYNEQFF
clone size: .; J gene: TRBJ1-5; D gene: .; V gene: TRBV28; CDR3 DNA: TGTGCCAGCAATATTCCAGGGAGTAGCAATCAGCCCCAGCATTTT; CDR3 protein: CASNIPGSSNQPQHF
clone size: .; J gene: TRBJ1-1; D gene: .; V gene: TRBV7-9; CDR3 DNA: TGTGCCAGCAGTCCTAAGGGGCAGGGGAATGAAGCTTTCTTT; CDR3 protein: CASSPKGQGNEAFF
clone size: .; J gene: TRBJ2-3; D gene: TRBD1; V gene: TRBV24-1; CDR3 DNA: TGTGCCACCAGTGACCGAGGACAGGTCACAGATACGCAGTATTTT; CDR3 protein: CATSDRGQVTDTQYF
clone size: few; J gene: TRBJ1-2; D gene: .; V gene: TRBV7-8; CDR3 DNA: TGTGCCAGCAGCTTAGGGGTCGGAGCGAGCTATGGCTACACCTTC; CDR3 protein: CASSLGVGASYGYTF
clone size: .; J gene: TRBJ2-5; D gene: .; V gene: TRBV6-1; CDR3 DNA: TGTGCCAGCAGTGAAAGCGAGGATTGGGAGACCCAGTACTTC; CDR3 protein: CASSESEDWETQYF
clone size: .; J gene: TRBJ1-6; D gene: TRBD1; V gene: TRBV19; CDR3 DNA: TGTGCCAGTAGCCTCGGACAGGCTCCTCTTCGTTCACCCCTCCACTTT; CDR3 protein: CASSLGQAPLRSPLHF
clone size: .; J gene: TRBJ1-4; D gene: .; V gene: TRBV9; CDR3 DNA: TGTGCCAGCAGCCCACAGGGACCGCAAACTAATGAAAAACTGTTTTTT; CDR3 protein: CASSPQGPQTNEKLFF
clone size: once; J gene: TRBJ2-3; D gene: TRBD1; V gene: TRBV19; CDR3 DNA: TGTGCCAGTAGTAGCGGACAGGCCGTGCCAGATACGCAGTATTTT; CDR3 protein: CASSSGQAVPDTQYF